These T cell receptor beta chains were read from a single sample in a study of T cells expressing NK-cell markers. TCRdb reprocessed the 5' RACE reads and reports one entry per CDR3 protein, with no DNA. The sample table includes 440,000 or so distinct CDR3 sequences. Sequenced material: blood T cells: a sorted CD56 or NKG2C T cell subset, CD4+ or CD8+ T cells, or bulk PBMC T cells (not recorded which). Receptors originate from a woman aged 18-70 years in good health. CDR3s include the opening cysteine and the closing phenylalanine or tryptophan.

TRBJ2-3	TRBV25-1	CASSEVGTSGYTQYF
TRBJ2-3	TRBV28	CASSPIMGVDTQYF
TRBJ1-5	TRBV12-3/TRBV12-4	CASSLSQGEEQPQHF
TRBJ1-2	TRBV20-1	CSARGQSNYGYTF
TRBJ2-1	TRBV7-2	CASSLGSGGRVNEQFF
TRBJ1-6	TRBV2	CASSVKGQGHNSPLHF
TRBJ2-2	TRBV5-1	CASSLRLEDTGELFF
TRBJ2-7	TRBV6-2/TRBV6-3	CASSYGLASSYEQYF
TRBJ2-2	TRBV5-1	CASSLGPWAGELFF
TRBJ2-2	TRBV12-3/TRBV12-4	CASSLEANTGELFF
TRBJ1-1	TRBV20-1	CSAPPGQNTEAFF
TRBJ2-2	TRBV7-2	CASSPSGPPANTGELFF
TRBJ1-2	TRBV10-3	CATGETSGYTF
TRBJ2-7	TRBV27	CASLAEGGEQYF
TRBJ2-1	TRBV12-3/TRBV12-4	CASRPPGLASNEQFF
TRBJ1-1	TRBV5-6	CASSSPIRRSTEAFF
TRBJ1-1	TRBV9	CASSEKAGAPNTEAFF
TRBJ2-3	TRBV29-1	CSVRHSTDTQYF
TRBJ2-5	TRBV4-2	CASSQEGAVQETQYF
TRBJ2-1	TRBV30	CASTLAGGRNEQFF
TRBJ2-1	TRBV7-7	CASSLALAGGYNEQFF
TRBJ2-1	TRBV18	CASSPGGSWAGEQFF
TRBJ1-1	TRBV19	CASSVSNMNTEAFF
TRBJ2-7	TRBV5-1	CASRWTGGSYEQYF
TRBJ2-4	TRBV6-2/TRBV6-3	CASSYEGADLKNIQYF
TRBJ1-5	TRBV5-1	CASSLGDFGQPQHF
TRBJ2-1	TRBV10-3	CAIRGGGGAGNEQFF
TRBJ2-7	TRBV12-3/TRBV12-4	CASSDNRQTYEQYF
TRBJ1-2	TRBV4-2	CASSPMRDSNYGYTF
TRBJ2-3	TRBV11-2	CASSLDPRGAGGPDTQYF
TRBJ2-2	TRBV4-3	CASSPQAGAGTGELFF
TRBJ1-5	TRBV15	CATSREKAYSNQPQHF
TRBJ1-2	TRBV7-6	CASSLASPGAAYGYTF
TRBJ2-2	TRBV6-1	CASVRDPNTGELFF
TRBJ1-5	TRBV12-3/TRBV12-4	CASSRTANQPQHF
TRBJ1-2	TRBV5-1	CASSLDRVDGYTF
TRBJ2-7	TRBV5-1	CASRSSGGRSYSYEQYF
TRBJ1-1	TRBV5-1	CASSLGVAMNTEAFF
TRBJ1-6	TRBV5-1	CASSGSNNSPLHF
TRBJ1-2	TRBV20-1	CSARDLQGAYDYGYTF
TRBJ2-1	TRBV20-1	CSARDIAGGPRWEQFF
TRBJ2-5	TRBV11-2	CASSLLGVETQYF
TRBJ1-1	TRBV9	CASSVGATEAFF
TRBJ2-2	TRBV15	CATSTPLGRGGPDTGELFF
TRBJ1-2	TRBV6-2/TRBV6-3	CASSYRGTYGYTF
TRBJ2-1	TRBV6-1	CASSRTGENEQFF
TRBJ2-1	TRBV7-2	CASSLAGGQGPYNEQFF
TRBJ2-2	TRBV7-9	CASSLLETTGELFF
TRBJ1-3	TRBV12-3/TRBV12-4	CASSFATGGGNTIYF
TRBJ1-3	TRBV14	CASSLTRTFGNTIYF
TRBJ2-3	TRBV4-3	CASSQDLSDGATDTQYF
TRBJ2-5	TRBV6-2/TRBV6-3	CASRSRQGIQETQYF
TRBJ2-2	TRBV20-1	CSASSGGERTGELFF